Listed below are T cell receptor beta chains from one sample, sequenced in a study of naive and memory T cell subsets. TCRdb itself ran the 5' RACE reads through MiXCR, one entry per CDR3 protein. Of about 62,000 distinct CDR3 sequences listed, less than 10% are singletons. These receptors originate from a female donor in good health. Each CDR3 is given with its conserved first and last residue. Fields, in order: clone size, V gene, J gene, D gene, CDR3 protein, CDR3 DNA. A D gene is named only where the DNA matches it firmly. Size tells how often a clone was seen (once, few, many) or the class of an expanded clone, and some rows leave it out.

abundance: -; v_gene: TRBV5-5; j_gene: TRBJ2-7; d_gene: -; CDR3aa: CASSLALGTGTYEQYF; CDR3nt: TGTGCCAGCAGCTTGGCTTTGGGGACGGGGACCTACGAGCAGTACTTC
abundance: many; v_gene: TRBV6-6; j_gene: TRBJ1-1; d_gene: -; CDR3aa: CASSFGPGDTEAFF; CDR3nt: TGTGCCAGCAGTTTCGGACCCGGGGACACTGAAGCTTTCTTT
abundance: few; v_gene: TRBV5-6; j_gene: TRBJ1-5; d_gene: TRBD1; CDR3aa: CASSYRGSNQPQHF; CDR3nt: TGTGCCAGCAGCTACAGGGGTAGCAATCAGCCCCAGCATTTT
abundance: few; v_gene: TRBV18; j_gene: TRBJ2-2; d_gene: TRBD1; CDR3aa: CASSSPGQRNTGELFF; CDR3nt: TGTGCCAGCTCATCACCGGGACAGCGAAACACCGGGGAGCTGTTTTTT
abundance: few; v_gene: TRBV12-3/TRBV12-4; j_gene: TRBJ2-7; d_gene: -; CDR3aa: CASSLRPGEQYF; CDR3nt: TGTGCCAGCAGTTTACGTCCCGGCGAGCAGTACTTC
abundance: -; v_gene: TRBV5-1; j_gene: TRBJ2-3; d_gene: TRBD2; CDR3aa: CASSFLTSGSTYTQYF; CDR3nt: TGCGCCAGCAGCTTTCTGACTAGCGGGAGTACTTATACGCAGTATTTT
abundance: -; v_gene: TRBV6-5; j_gene: TRBJ2-5; d_gene: -; CDR3aa: CASSWTANQETQYF; CDR3nt: TGTGCCAGCAGTTGGACAGCAAACCAAGAGACCCAGTACTTC
abundance: -; v_gene: TRBV7-9; j_gene: TRBJ2-2; d_gene: -; CDR3aa: CASSLTRDTATGELFF; CDR3nt: TGTGCCAGCAGCTTAACCCGGGACACGGCCACCGGGGAGCTGTTTTTT
abundance: few; v_gene: TRBV7-2; j_gene: TRBJ2-1; d_gene: -; CDR3aa: CASSLAGVSNEQFF; CDR3nt: TGTGCCAGCAGCTTAGCGGGGGTTAGCAATGAGCAGTTCTTC
abundance: few; v_gene: TRBV28; j_gene: TRBJ2-2; d_gene: -; CDR3aa: CASSLMWGLTGELFF; CDR3nt: TGTGCCAGCAGTTTGATGTGGGGGCTCACCGGGGAGCTGTTTTTT
abundance: -; v_gene: TRBV2; j_gene: TRBJ1-2; d_gene: -; CDR3aa: CASSEAFSSQGYTF; CDR3nt: TGTGCCAGCAGTGAAGCCTTTTCCAGCCAGGGCTACACCTTC
abundance: few; v_gene: TRBV6-6; j_gene: TRBJ1-6; d_gene: -; CDR3aa: CASSYTLENSPLHF; CDR3nt: TGTGCCAGCAGTTACACTCTGGAGAATTCACCCCTCCACTTT
abundance: -; v_gene: TRBV5-6; j_gene: TRBJ2-7; d_gene: -; CDR3aa: CASSSQGLFEQYF; CDR3nt: TGTGCCAGCAGCTCCCAGGGATTGTTCGAGCAGTACTTC
abundance: -; v_gene: TRBV7-9; j_gene: TRBJ2-1; d_gene: -; CDR3aa: CASSLAGAAHNEQFF; CDR3nt: TGTGCCAGCAGCTTAGCGGGGGCCGCCCACAATGAGCAGTTCTTC
abundance: many; v_gene: TRBV20-1; j_gene: TRBJ1-1; d_gene: -; CDR3aa: CSATRGLNTEAFF; CDR3nt: TGCAGTGCTACCAGGGGCCTGAACACTGAAGCTTTCTTT
abundance: -; v_gene: TRBV7-2; j_gene: TRBJ2-5; d_gene: TRBD1; CDR3aa: CASSINGQGGWETQYF; CDR3nt: TGTGCCAGCAGCATAAATGGACAGGGTGGTTGGGAGACCCAGTACTTC
abundance: few; v_gene: TRBV2; j_gene: TRBJ2-1; d_gene: TRBD2; CDR3aa: CASSEAGGLAGLKYNEQFF; CDR3nt: TGTGCCAGCAGTGAAGCGGGGGGACTAGCGGGACTAAAGTACAATGAGCAGTTCTTC
abundance: many; v_gene: TRBV19; j_gene: TRBJ2-3; d_gene: -; CDR3aa: CASSIRSSSTDTQYF; CDR3nt: TGTGCCAGTAGTATAAGGTCCAGCAGCACAGATACGCAGTATTTT
abundance: few; v_gene: TRBV4-1; j_gene: TRBJ2-4; d_gene: TRBD1; CDR3aa: CASSQGQDRGFQNIQYF; CDR3nt: TGCGCCAGCAGCCAAGGACAAGACAGGGGGTTCCAAAACATTCAGTACTTC
abundance: few; v_gene: TRBV29-1; j_gene: TRBJ1-2; d_gene: -; CDR3aa: CSVDLFLLGYTF; CDR3nt: TGCAGCGTTGATCTCTTTTTGCTAGGTTACACCTTC
abundance: -; v_gene: TRBV25-1; j_gene: TRBJ1-6; d_gene: -; CDR3aa: CASGFSAGGTSPLHF; CDR3nt: TGTGCCAGCGGTTTCTCAGCCGGGGGTACTTCACCCCTCCACTTT
abundance: -; v_gene: TRBV5-4; j_gene: TRBJ1-4; d_gene: -; CDR3aa: CASSFAGVEEKLFF; CDR3nt: TGTGCCAGCAGCTTCGCAGGGGTGGAGGAAAAACTGTTTTTT
abundance: -; v_gene: TRBV7-2; j_gene: TRBJ1-6; d_gene: -; CDR3aa: CASSLVGHSSYNSPLHF; CDR3nt: TGTGCCAGCAGCTTAGTAGGGCACAGCTCCTATAATTCACCCCTCCACTTT
abundance: many; v_gene: TRBV6-5; j_gene: TRBJ2-7; d_gene: -; CDR3aa: CASSYYGESSYEQYF; CDR3nt: TGTGCCAGCAGTTACTACGGCGAGAGCTCCTACGAGCAGTACTTC
abundance: -; v_gene: TRBV12-3/TRBV12-4; j_gene: TRBJ1-1; d_gene: -; CDR3aa: CASRSVVNTEAFF; CDR3nt: TGTGCCAGCCGCTCCGTCGTGAACACTGAAGCTTTCTTT
abundance: -; v_gene: TRBV12-3/TRBV12-4; j_gene: TRBJ2-4; d_gene: TRBD1; CDR3aa: CASSQEPGQGPKNIQYF; CDR3nt: TGTGCCAGCAGCCAGGAACCGGGACAGGGCCCCAAAAACATTCAGTACTTC
abundance: many; v_gene: TRBV14; j_gene: TRBJ1-1; d_gene: TRBD1; CDR3aa: CASSHVDRGWPEAFF; CDR3nt: TGTGCCAGCAGCCATGTAGACAGGGGTTGGCCTGAAGCTTTCTTT
abundance: few; v_gene: TRBV2; j_gene: TRBJ1-6; d_gene: TRBD1; CDR3aa: CASSGQVENSPLHF; CDR3nt: TGTGCCAGCTCGGGACAGGTAGAAAATTCACCCCTCCACTTT
abundance: many; v_gene: TRBV29-1; j_gene: TRBJ2-5; d_gene: -; CDR3aa: CSVEDPTSTRETQYF; CDR3nt: TGCAGCGTTGAAGATCCAACATCAACGCGGGAGACCCAGTACTTC